This TCR beta chain was captured by sequencing in a study of blood T cell repertoires in COVID-19. Study overall: Italy, Spain and the United States were the sources of the convalescent and acute COVID-19 samples. In each case, the material was cDNA or gDNA derived from T cells, B-cell-depleted T cells, or PBMCs.

Per the study methods: The assay estimated nucleated cells by amplifying reference gene primers. Profiled with immunoSEQ multiplex PCR; TCRdb holds only in-frame clones, not every one. The V and J calls and clone size come from that table; D and trimming were worked out from the DNA. The table records over 60,000 clones, around 77% of them present only once. This clone was seen a handful of times. The clonotype was recovered from a human donor in a cohort sampled during active COVID-19. Sequencing was performed on peripheral blood.

The CDR3 nucleotides are TGCGCCAGCAGCCGATTAAATAGCGGCGCCTACGAGCAGTACTTC. It encodes CASSRLNSGAYEQYF. The V and J genes are TRBV4-3 and TRBJ2-7, with a tentative D call TRBD2 (6 bases). From germline, CDR1 is LGHNA and CDR2 YSLEER. The CDR3 length is 15 residues. The germline V and J ends were trimmed by 4 bases and 2 bases, with 15 bases remaining between them.